These T cell receptor beta chains were read from a single sample in a study of STAT5B mutations in CD4+ large granular lymphocyte leukemia. TCRdb's table, derived via immunoSEQ multiplex PCR, lists solely in-frame clones and lacks some. The table has some 40,000 clones, roughly 80% seen once. Sequencing used CD4+ T cells from blood buffy coats. The receptors come from a human donor in good health. The CDR3 runs from the conserved cysteine through the conserved F or W. D genes are given only for firm matches. The size entry is marked missing in some rows and otherwise reads once, few, many or a size class.

TRBJ1-6	NA	TRBV5-1	once	TGCGCCAGCAGCTTGGGTGTTAGGGGCAGTTCTAATTCACCCCTCCACTTT	CASSLGVRGSSNSPLHF
TRBJ2-3	TRBD2	TRBV5-1	NA	TGCGCCAGCAGCTTACTAGCGGCCGGAGATACGCAGTATTTT	CASSLLAAGDTQYF
TRBJ2-7	TRBD1	TRBV19	NA	TGTGCCAGTAGCACCGGGACAGGAGCATCCTACGAGCAGTACTTC	CASSTGTGASYEQYF
TRBJ2-1	NA	TRBV12-5	NA	TGTGCTAGTGGTCCCCGGGGGAGCTCCTACAATGAGCAGTTCTTC	CASGPRGSSYNEQFF
TRBJ1-2	TRBD1	TRBV5-8	NA	TGTGCCAGCAGCTTGTGGGCCGACAGGGGGGGCGGCTACACCTTC	CASSLWADRGGGYTF
TRBJ1-6	TRBD1	TRBV5-4	NA	TGTGCCAGCAGCACCAGGACAGGGGATTCACCCCTCCACTTT	CASSTRTGDSPLHF
TRBJ2-7	TRBD1	TRBV2	NA	TGTGCCAGCAGTACCCCACCGGGGACAGGACCCTCCTACGAGCAGTACTTC	CASSTPPGTGPSYEQYF
TRBJ2-2	TRBD1	TRBV5-4	NA	TGTGCCAGCAGCCGCAGGGACAGTGGCGCCGGGGAGCTGTTTTTT	CASSRRDSGAGELFF
TRBJ2-1	TRBD2	TRBV28	once	TGTGCCAGCAGTCGCTCGGGCGGGAGCTCCTACAATGAGCAGTTCTTC	CASSRSGGSSYNEQFF
TRBJ1-6	NA	TRBV9	NA	TGTGCCAGCAGCGCAGGACAGACGGAGAATTCACCCCTCCACTTT	CASSAGQTENSPLHF
TRBJ2-5	TRBD1	TRBV28	once	TGTGCCAGCAGTTTATACCCGGGACAGTCCATGAAGACCCAGTACTTC	CASSLYPGQSMKTQYF
TRBJ1-3	TRBD1	TRBV18	NA	TGTGCCAGCTCAGAACAGGGGGCGAGTGGAAACACCATATATTTT	CASSEQGASGNTIYF
TRBJ2-7	TRBD2	TRBV6-6	once	TGTGCCAGCCACCGGGGGACTAGCGGTAGAGGCGAGCAGTACTTC	CASHRGTSGRGEQYF
TRBJ1-4	NA	TRBV4-1	NA	TGCGCCAGCAGCCAAGATCACCGTAGACTGACGGCTAATGAAAAACTGTTTTTT	CASSQDHRRLTANEKLFF
TRBJ2-2	NA	TRBV7-3	few	TGTGCCAGCAGCTTAATCGGACAGAGAGGGGCCGGGGAGCTGTTTTTT	CASSLIGQRGAGELFF
TRBJ1-1	TRBD1	TRBV4-3	NA	TGCGCCAGCAGCCAACAATTGACAGGGGTCAAGAAAGCTTTCTTT	CASSQQLTGVKKAFF
TRBJ2-7	NA	TRBV6-5	NA	TGTGCCAGCAGTTACGGGACCCACTCCTACGAGCAGTACTTC	CASSYGTHSYEQYF
TRBJ2-2	NA	TRBV7-9	NA	TGTGCCAGCAGCTCCCCAAACACCGGGGGGCGGACCACCGGGGAGCTGTTTTTT	CASSSPNTGGRTTGELFF
TRBJ2-1	TRBD1	TRBV9	NA	TGTGCCAGCAGCGCAGGGGGTTACGGTGTCGGTGAGCAGTTCTTC	CASSAGGYGVGEQFF
TRBJ1-1	TRBD1	TRBV7-2	once	TGTGCCAGCAGAAACGTAGGACAGGGCGGTGAAGCTTTCTTT	CASRNVGQGGEAFF
TRBJ2-3	NA	TRBV18	NA	TGTGCCAGCTCAGGCTATGGCGGGCAAGGGACAGATACGCAGTATTTT	CASSGYGGQGTDTQYF
TRBJ2-1	NA	TRBV6-1	NA	TGTGCCAGCAGTGAAGCCTGGCCCGTCCGGGATGAGCAGTTCTTC	CASSEAWPVRDEQFF
TRBJ2-7	TRBD2	TRBV5-1	once	TGCGCCAGCAGCCCGGATCAGCGGGGGGGCTTGTACGAGCAGTACTTC	CASSPDQRGGLYEQYF
TRBJ2-1	NA	TRBV6-6	NA	TGTGCCAGCAGTTTCCAACCGGGGGCAGGCCCCAATGAGCAGTTCTTC	CASSFQPGAGPNEQFF
TRBJ2-7	TRBD1	TRBV27	NA	TGTGCCAGCAGTTCCCGGGACAGGGCCGACTACGAGCAGTACTTC	CASSSRDRADYEQYF
TRBJ2-3	TRBD2	TRBV30	NA	TGTGCCTGGAGTCCTGTGGGGGGGGGACCAGATACGCAGTATTTT	CAWSPVGGGPDTQYF
TRBJ1-1	NA	TRBV10-1	NA	TGCGCCAGCATTTCCGCGGCAGGGGAAGCTTTCTTT	CASISAAGEAFF
TRBJ2-1	NA	TRBV9	NA	TGTGCCAGCAGCGTCTCAAGAGCGGGCAGGGCCTCCTACAATGAGCAGTTCTTC	CASSVSRAGRASYNEQFF
TRBJ1-3	NA	TRBV9	NA	TGTGCCAGCAGCGTAGGAATCTGGCACGAGGGAAACACCATATATTTT	CASSVGIWHEGNTIYF
TRBJ1-2	NA	TRBV5-1	NA	TGCGCCAGCAGCCTCGGACCATCTTCTCAGGGTGGCTACACCTTC	CASSLGPSSQGGYTF
TRBJ2-3	NA	TRBV7-3	NA	TGTGCCAGCAGCTCCCCCTACACAGATACGCAGTATTTT	CASSSPYTDTQYF